The entry that follows covers one T cell receptor (beta chain) sequence. Library preparation (for TCRbeta) was performed with unique molecular identifiers. In TCRdb, the PCR reads were re-called with MiXCR into one record per CDR3 protein. The table lists about 610,000 distinct CDR3 sequences, about 10% of them singletons. There are 15 residues in the CDR3. V lost 3 bases, J lost 2 bases, and 7 bases stayed unmatched. Germline-derived CDR1 and CDR2 are SGDLS and YYNGEE. These data originate in a study of T-cell reconstitution after alpha-beta-depleted transplantation in children. This specimen was PBMCs from the stem cell graft donor, taken from the stem cell graft. The sequence derives from a human donor who donated a stem cell graft to a child with acute myeloid leukemia. The chain is built from TRBV9 and TRBJ1-1; TRBD1 matches 7 bases. This CDR3 is CASSGLTGVNTEAFF. DNA for the CDR3: TGTGCCAGCAGCGGTCTCACAGGGGTCAACACTGAAGCTTTCTTT.